The 25 T cell receptor beta chains in this list originate from one sample, sequenced in a study of cytomegalovirus exposure and HLA in healthy donors. PCR involved 60 Vbeta and 13 Jbeta primers. Sequencing was performed with immunoSEQ multiplex PCR; in TCRdb, only in-frame clones are kept and a portion is missing. The sample lists nearly 110,000 clones, roughly 80% occurring once. The material sequenced was PBMCs. The receptors stem from a man aged 35 to 55 in good health and CMV-seronegative.

The chain links TRBV29-1 to TRBJ2-1; 10 bases are a match to TRBD2. The germline V gene encodes CDR1 SQVTM and CDR2 ANQGSEA. CDR3 size: 16 residues. V was clipped by 2 bases and J by 1 base; unmatched bases: 5. The CDR3 coding sequence is TGCAGCGTTGAAAAGGTTAGCGGGGGGTCCTACAATGAGCAGTTCTTC. This gives the protein CSVEKVSGGSYNEQFF.

The chain is built from TRBV11-2 and TRBJ1-6, with D perhaps matching TRBD1 (6 bases). The germline V and J ends were trimmed by 5 bases and 2 bases, with 19 bases remaining between them. The CDR3 sequence is 18 residues long. CDR1 and CDR2 (germline): SGHAT, FQNNGV. The CDR3 nucleotides are TGTGCCAGCAGCCCGGAGGACAGTCTTGGCCCCTATAATTCACCCCTCCACTTT. The encoded protein is CASSPEDSLGPYNSPLHF.

J is TRBJ2-3 and V is TRBV14; no clear D gene. CDR1 is SGHDN and CDR2 is FVKESK in the germline V gene. Trimming shortened V by 0 bases and J by 4 bases, and 5 bases separated the two germline ends. The CDR3 sequence is 13 residues long. CDR3 in amino acids: CASSQDLSDTQYF. For the CDR3, the DNA is TGTGCCAGCAGCCAAGACCTTTCAGATACGCAGTATTTT.

The J gene is TRBJ1-5, the V gene TRBV6-5; D gene unclear. The CDR3 consists of 15 residues. V dropped 6 bases and J dropped 1 base, with 13 bases sitting between them. The V gene's germline CDR1 is MNHEY and CDR2 SVGAGI. The CDR3 nucleotides are TGTGCCAGCAGGCCACCGGGGTCGAGCAATCAGCCCCAGCATTTT. As protein: CASRPPGSSNQPQHF.

This clone was picked up one time. The chain employs TRBV6-5 and TRBJ2-2; 7 positions match TRBD2. Germline CDR1 is MNHEY and CDR2 is SVGAGI. There are 16 residues in the CDR3. Trimming removed 2 bases from V and 3 bases from J; junction bases left unmatched: 6. The CDR3 region has the DNA TGTGCCAGCAGTTACCGCGGGGGAATGGACACCGGGGAGCTGTTTTTT. Translating gives CASSYRGGMDTGELFF.

This clone was seen once. V is TRBV7-2 and J is TRBJ2-3, with 7 bases matching TRBD2. V lost 3 bases to trimming and J lost 0 bases; unmatched junction nucleotides: 6. CDR1 is SGHTA, CDR2 FQGNSA, per germline. The CDR3 loop spans 16 amino acids. CDR3 DNA: TGTGCCAGCAGCTTTTCTAGCGGCTCTAGCACAGATACGCAGTATTTT. This translates into CASSFSSGSSTDTQYF.

This clone was picked up a small number of times. The chain recombines TRBV6-1 with TRBJ2-7; D is uncertain. Trimming shortened V by 4 bases and J by 6 bases, and 7 bases separated the two germline ends. Germline loops: CDR1 MNHNS, CDR2 SASEGT. This CDR3 region has 11 residues. The CDR3 region has the DNA TGTGCCAGCAGTGTTAGTGGCGAGCAGTACTTC. Amino acid sequence: CASSVSGEQYF.

The chain is built from TRBV19 and TRBJ2-7, with D perhaps matching TRBD2 (5 bases). CDR3 length equals 13 residues. Germline assignment: CDR1 LNHDA and CDR2 SQIVND (reference sequence). The V gene lost 5 bases and the J gene lost 2 bases, with 10 bases spanning the gap. DNA of the CDR3: TGTGCCAGTAGTCGGAGGTCTGCCTACGAGCAGTACTTC. Protein sequence: CASSRRSAYEQYF.

This chain connects TRBV10-3 to TRBJ2-1, with TRBD2 identical over 11 bases. This CDR3 is built from 17 residues. The germline gives CDR1 ENHRY, CDR2 SYGVKD. V lost 4 bases, J lost 7 bases, and 12 bases stayed unmatched. This chain's CDR3 is CAISAPLASGGTNEQFF. CDR3 coding DNA: TGTGCCATCAGTGCACCCCTGGCTAGCGGGGGGACGAATGAGCAGTTCTTC.

V usage is TRBV19 and J usage is TRBJ1-5; 9 nucleotides align to TRBD1. The CDR3 has 15 amino acids. V shed 3 bases, J shed 6 bases, and the junction held 6 bases outside the gene matches. Germline values: CDR1 LNHDA, CDR2 SQIVND (reference sequence). DNA for the CDR3: TGTGCCAGTAGTATTGGGGGACAGGGTCTTCAGCCCCAGCATTTT. It is translated as CASSIGGQGLQPQHF.

The chain uses TRBV6-1 and TRBJ2-7, with D tentatively TRBD1 (6 bases). The V gene lost 6 bases and the J gene lost 2 bases, with 8 bases spanning the gap. This CDR3 has 12 residues. CDR1 is MNHNS, CDR2 SASEGT, per germline. CDR3 DNA sequence: TGTGCCAGCAGGGACAGACCCTACGAGCAGTACTTC. It codes for CASRDRPYEQYF.

CDR3 bases: TGTGCCAGCTCCCTCTTTGAGGATACGCAGTATTTT. The encoded protein is CASSLFEDTQYF. The V call is TRBV18, the J call TRBJ2-3; no clear D gene. Trimming left V 6 bases short and J 6 bases short, with 10 bases between. The CDR3 has 12 amino acids. CDR1 and CDR2 (germline): KGHSH, LQKENI.

This clone has only one observation. The gene calls are TRBV11-2 and TRBJ1-1; perhaps TRBD1 as D (6 bases). Between the trimmed V and J ends, which lost 6 bases and 1 base, there was a span of 9 bases. Germline V CDR1 and CDR2: SGHAT, FQNNGV. This CDR3 region has 13 residues. The chain's CDR3 is CASSWGQNTEAFF. In DNA, the CDR3 is TGTGCCAGCAGTTGGGGACAGAACACTGAAGCTTTCTTT.

The chain links TRBV5-5 to TRBJ2-3; D is possibly TRBD2 (5 bases). Germline V gene lookup returns CDR1 SGHKS and CDR2 YYEKEE (reference sequence). V shed 0 bases and J shed 6 bases, with 14 bases lying between them. There are 15 residues in the CDR3. CDR3 nucleotides: TGTGCCAGCAGCTTGGGGCAGGACTGGAGGGATACGCAGTATTTT. Residues: CASSLGQDWRDTQYF.

This clone was seen a handful of times. This chain uses TRBV6-5 with TRBJ1-2; the match to TRBD1 covers 7 bases. Germline values: CDR1 MNHEY, CDR2 SVGAGI. This CDR3 is built from 13 residues. With V trimmed by 0 bases and J by 8 bases, 3 bases remained unmatched. CDR3 DNA sequence: TGTGCCAGCAGTTACTCGGGACAGCGGGGCTACACCTTC. It translates to CASSYSGQRGYTF.

This clone was found once. This sequence joins TRBV9 and TRBJ2-7, with D possibly being TRBD2 (5 bases). The CDR3 has 15 amino acids. V was cut by 1 base and J by 0 bases, with 11 bases left in between. Per the germline V gene, CDR1 is SGDLS and CDR2 is YYNGEE. CDR3 loop: CASSVSPRGSYEQYF. The CDR3 coding sequence is TGTGCCAGCAGCGTATCCCCCCGGGGCTCCTACGAGCAGTACTTC.

This clone was observed once. The chain couples TRBV9 to TRBJ1-2, with 10 bases fitting TRBD1. V lost 3 bases to trimming and J lost 2 bases; unmatched junction nucleotides: 4. CDR1 is SGDLS and CDR2 is YYNGEE in the germline V gene. The CDR3 contains 15 residues. CDR3 bases: TGTGCCAGCAGCGCCGCGGGACAGGGGAACTATGGCTACACCTTC. It is translated as CASSAAGQGNYGYTF.

J is TRBJ2-7 and V is TRBV5-1; 13 nucleotides align to TRBD2. This CDR3 region has 16 residues. CDR1 and CDR2 (germline): SGHRS, YFSETQ. After removal of 4 bases from V and 0 bases from J, the junction contained 4 bases not matched to a gene. CDR3 DNA sequence: TGCGCCAGCAGCCCCGGACTAGCGGGGGCCTCCTACGAGCAGTACTTC. Translated: CASSPGLAGASYEQYF.

V and J are TRBV18 and TRBJ2-7; TRBD1 is a possible D gene (6 bases). There are 14 residues in the CDR3. Germline CDR1 is KGHSH and CDR2 is LQKENI. The V end lost 3 bases, the J end lost 0 bases, and 9 bases lay between the germline ends. CDR3 in DNA: TGTGCCAGCTCACCTCAGGGGTCCTCCTACGAGCAGTACTTC. Protein: CASSPQGSSYEQYF.

The chain recombines TRBV6-5 with TRBJ2-7; 8 nucleotides line up with TRBD2. The V segment lost 6 bases and the J segment 3 bases; nucleotides outside the gene matches: 7. The CDR3 contains 14 residues. The germline V gene has CDR1 MNHEY and CDR2 SVGAGI. This CDR3 is CASSASGTSYEQYF. The DNA of the CDR3 is TGTGCCAGCAGCGCCTCCGGGACTAGCTACGAGCAGTACTTC.

This clone was counted once. This sequence joins TRBV5-1 and TRBJ2-7; 10 nucleotides match TRBD1. The CDR3 loop spans 16 amino acids. Germline CDR1 is SGHRS and CDR2 is YFSETQ. Losses at the gene ends were 4 bases for V and 2 bases for J; bases not matched to a gene: 9. This CDR3 reads CASSLRGTGVPYEQYF. CDR3 coding DNA: TGCGCCAGCAGCCTACGCGGGACAGGGGTACCCTACGAGCAGTACTTC.

The chain links TRBV5-1 to TRBJ1-1; 10 bases are shared with TRBD1. With 3 bases clipped from V and 5 bases from J, the junction kept 10 bases outside the gene matches. The CDR3 extends over 16 amino acids. The germline V gene encodes CDR1 SGHRS and CDR2 YFSETQ. CDR3 protein: CASSSSPTGGETEAFF. DNA of the CDR3: TGCGCCAGCAGCTCTAGCCCGACAGGGGGCGAGACTGAAGCTTTCTTT.

This clone has a single count. The chain links TRBV2 to TRBJ2-1, with 8 positions matching TRBD1. CDR3 size: 15 residues. With 6 bases clipped from V and 0 bases from J, the junction kept 4 bases outside the gene matches. CDR1 is SNHLY, CDR2 FYNNEI, per germline. This chain's CDR3 is CASRADRVSYNEQFF. DNA of the CDR3: TGTGCCAGCAGGGCGGACAGGGTCTCCTACAATGAGCAGTTCTTC.

The chain joins TRBV14 to TRBJ2-5, with 11 bases that match TRBD1. This CDR3 has 16 residues. J gave up 4 bases and V 1 base, and 5 bases lay outside the gene matches. Germline V gives CDR1 SGHDN, CDR2 FVKESK. CDR3 in amino acids: CASSQGPGQGGETQYF. CDR3 coding DNA: TGTGCCAGCAGCCAAGGCCCGGGACAGGGGGGAGAGACCCAGTACTTC. The whole variable domain, filled in from reference TRBV14 and TRBJ2-5, reads EAGVTQFPSHSVIEKGQTVTLRCDPISGHDNLYWYRRVMGKEIKFLLHFVKESKQDESGMPNNRFLAERTGGTYSTLKVQPAELEDSGVYFCASSQGPGQGGETQYFGPGTRLLVL.

The chain recombines TRBV4-1 with TRBJ1-5; weak D call: TRBD1 (5 bases). This CDR3 spans 15 amino acids. Germline V gene data show CDR1 as MGHRA and CDR2 as YSYEKL. The ends were cut back, 2 bases at V and 1 base at J, with 9 bases in the middle. The DNA of the CDR3 is TGCGCCAGCAGCCAAATTGCAGGGAGCAATCAGCCCCAGCATTTT. Translated: CASSQIAGSNQPQHF.